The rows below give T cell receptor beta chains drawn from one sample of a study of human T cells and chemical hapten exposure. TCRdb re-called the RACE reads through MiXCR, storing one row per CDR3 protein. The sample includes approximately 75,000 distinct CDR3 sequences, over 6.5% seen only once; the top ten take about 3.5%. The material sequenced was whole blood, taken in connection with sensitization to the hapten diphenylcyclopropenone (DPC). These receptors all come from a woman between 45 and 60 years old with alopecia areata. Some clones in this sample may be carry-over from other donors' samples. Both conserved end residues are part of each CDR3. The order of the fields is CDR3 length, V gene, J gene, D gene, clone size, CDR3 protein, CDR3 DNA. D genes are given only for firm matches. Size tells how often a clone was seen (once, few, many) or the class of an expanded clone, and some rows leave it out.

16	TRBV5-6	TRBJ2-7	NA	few	CASSSPPGDLAYEQYF	TGTGCCAGCAGCTCCCCGCCAGGGGACTTAGCCTACGAGCAGTACTTC
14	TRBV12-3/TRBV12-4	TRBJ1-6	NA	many	CASSLSRGGSPLHF	TGTGCCAGCAGTTTGTCCAGGGGAGGGTCACCCCTCCACTTT
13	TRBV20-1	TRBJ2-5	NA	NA	CSAFRHNEETQYF	TGCAGTGCTTTTAGACATAACGAAGAGACCCAGTACTTC
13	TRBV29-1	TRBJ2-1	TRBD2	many	CSVGSSGGNEQFF	TGCAGCGTTGGGTCTAGCGGAGGGAATGAGCAGTTCTTC
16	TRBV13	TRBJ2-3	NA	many	CASSPGRRSYGNTQYF	TGTGCCAGCAGCCCGGGCCGGCGGTCTTACGGAAATACGCAGTATTTT
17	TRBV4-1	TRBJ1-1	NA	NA	CASSQVYLDGRNTEAFF	TGCGCCAGCAGCCAAGTTTATCTAGACGGACGAAACACTGAAGCTTTCTTT
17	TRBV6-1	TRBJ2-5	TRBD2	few	CASSPGLAGIHQETQYF	TGTGCCAGCAGTCCGGGACTAGCGGGAATACACCAAGAGACCCAGTACTTC
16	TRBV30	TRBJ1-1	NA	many	CAWSVSLRARDTEAFF	TGTGCCTGGAGTGTATCCTTGCGAGCGAGGGACACTGAAGCTTTCTTT
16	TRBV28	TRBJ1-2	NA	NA	CAGSPPFTGLDYGYTF	TGTGCCGGCAGTCCCCCTTTTACGGGCTTGGACTATGGCTACACCTTC
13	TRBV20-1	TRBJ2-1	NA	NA	CSARGPGYNEQFF	TGCAGTGCTAGGGGTCCCGGGTACAATGAGCAGTTCTTC
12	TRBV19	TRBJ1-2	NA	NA	CASTPGTVGYTF	TGTGCCAGTACCCCCGGGACGGTGGGCTACACCTTC